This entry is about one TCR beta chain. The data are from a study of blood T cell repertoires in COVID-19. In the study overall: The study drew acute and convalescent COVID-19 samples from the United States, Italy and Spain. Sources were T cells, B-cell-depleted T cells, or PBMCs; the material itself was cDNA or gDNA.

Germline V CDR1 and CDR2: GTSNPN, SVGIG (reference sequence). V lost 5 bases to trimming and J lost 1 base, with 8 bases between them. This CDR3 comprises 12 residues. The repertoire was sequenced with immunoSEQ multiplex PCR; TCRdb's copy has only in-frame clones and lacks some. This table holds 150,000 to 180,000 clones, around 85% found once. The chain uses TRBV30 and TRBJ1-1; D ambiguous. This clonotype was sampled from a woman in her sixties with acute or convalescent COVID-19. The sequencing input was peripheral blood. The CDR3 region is CAWGRANTEAFF. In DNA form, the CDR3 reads TGTGCCTGGGGGCGGGCGAACACTGAAGCTTTCTTT.